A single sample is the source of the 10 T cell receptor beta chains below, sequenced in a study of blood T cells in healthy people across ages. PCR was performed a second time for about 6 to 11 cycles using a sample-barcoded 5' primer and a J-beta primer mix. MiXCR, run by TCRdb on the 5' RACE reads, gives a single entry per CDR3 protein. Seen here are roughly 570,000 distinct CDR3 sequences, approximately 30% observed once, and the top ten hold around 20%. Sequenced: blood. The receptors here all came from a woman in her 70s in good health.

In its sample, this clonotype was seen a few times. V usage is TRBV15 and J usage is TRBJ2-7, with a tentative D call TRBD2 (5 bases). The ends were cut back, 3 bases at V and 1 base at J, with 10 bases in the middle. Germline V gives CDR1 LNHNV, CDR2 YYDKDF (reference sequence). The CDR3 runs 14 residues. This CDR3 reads CATSSGGSSYEQYF. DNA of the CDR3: TGTGCCACCAGCAGTGGAGGCAGTTCCTACGAGCAGTACTTC. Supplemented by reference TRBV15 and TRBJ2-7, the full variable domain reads DAMVIQNPRYQVTQFGKPVTLSCSQTLNHNVMYWYQQKSSQAPKLLFHYYDKDFNNEADTPDNFQSRRPNTSFCFLDIRSPGLGDTAMYLCATSSGGSSYEQYFGPGTRLTVT.

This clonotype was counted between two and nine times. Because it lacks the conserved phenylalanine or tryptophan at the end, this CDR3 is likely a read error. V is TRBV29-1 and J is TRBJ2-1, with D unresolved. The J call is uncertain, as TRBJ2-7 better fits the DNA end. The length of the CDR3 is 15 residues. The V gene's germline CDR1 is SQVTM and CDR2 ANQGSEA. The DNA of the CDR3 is TGCAGCGTTGAATTTCGTGGAGCAGAGTCATACGAGCAGTACCTC. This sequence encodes CSVEFRGAESYEQYL.

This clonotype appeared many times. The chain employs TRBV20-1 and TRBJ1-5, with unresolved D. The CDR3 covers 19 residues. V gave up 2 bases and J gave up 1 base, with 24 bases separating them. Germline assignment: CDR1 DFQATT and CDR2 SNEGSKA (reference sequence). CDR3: CSARFQPGQRRGSNQPQHF. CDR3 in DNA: TGCAGTGCTAGATTCCAACCCGGGCAGCGAAGAGGGAGCAATCAGCCCCAGCATTTT.

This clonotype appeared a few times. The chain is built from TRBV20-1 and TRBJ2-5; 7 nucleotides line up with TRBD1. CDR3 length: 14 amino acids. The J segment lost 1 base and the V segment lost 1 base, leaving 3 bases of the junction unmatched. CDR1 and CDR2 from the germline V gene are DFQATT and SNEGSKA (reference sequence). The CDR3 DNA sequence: TGCAGTGCTAGAGCCGACAGGGTCCAAGAGACCCAGTACTTC. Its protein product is CSARADRVQETQYF.

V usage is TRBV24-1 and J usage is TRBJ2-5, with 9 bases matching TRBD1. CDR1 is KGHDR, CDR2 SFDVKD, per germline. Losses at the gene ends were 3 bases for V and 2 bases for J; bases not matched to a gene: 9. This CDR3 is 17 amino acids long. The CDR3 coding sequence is TGTGCCACCAGTGATCGGACGGACAGGGGAGGACAAGAGACCCAGTACTTC. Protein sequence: CATSDRTDRGGQETQYF.

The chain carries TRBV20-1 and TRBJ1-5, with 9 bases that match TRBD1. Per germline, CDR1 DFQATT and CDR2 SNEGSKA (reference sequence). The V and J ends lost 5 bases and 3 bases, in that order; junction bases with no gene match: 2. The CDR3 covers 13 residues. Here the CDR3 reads CSAHRGLNQPQHF. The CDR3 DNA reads TGCAGTGCTCACAGGGGGCTCAATCAGCCCCAGCATTTT.

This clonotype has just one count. The CDR3 reads CASRQGQQNTEAFF. The CDR3 region has the DNA TGTGCCAGCAGACAGGGACAGCAGAACACTGAAGCTTTCTTT. The rearrangement links TRBV12-3 or TRBV12-4 to TRBJ1-1; 7 bases are shared with TRBD1. The CDR3 extends over 14 amino acids. V lost 6 bases to trimming and J lost 1 base; unmatched junction nucleotides: 5.

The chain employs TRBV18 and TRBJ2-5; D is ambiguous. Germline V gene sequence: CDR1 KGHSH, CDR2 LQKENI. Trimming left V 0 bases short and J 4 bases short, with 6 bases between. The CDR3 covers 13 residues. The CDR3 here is CASSPPILETQYF. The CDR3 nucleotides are TGTGCCAGCTCACCACCTATATTAGAGACCCAGTACTTC.

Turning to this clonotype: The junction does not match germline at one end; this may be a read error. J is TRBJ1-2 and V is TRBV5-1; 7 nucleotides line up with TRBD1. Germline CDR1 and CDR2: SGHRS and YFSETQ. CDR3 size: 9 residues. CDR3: CAKEGTDSF. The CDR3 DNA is TGCGCCAAGGAGGGGACAGACTCATTC.

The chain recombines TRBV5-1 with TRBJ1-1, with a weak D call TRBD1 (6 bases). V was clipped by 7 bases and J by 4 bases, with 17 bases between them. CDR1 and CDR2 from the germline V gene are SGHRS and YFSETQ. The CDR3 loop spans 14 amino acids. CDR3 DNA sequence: TGCGCCAGCGCATCCGATCAGGGGACCACTGAAGCTTTCTTT. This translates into CASASDQGTTEAFF.